These T cell receptor beta chains were read from a single sample in a study of OX40 agonist ivuxolimab in advanced cancers. This table comes from immunoSEQ multiplex PCR, and its TCRdb copy is limited to in-frame clones, with some not included. The sample has approximately 84,000 clones, 94% seen once. This sample comprised CD4+ or CD8+ T cells sorted from blood, obtained in a trial of the OX40 agonist ivuxolimab. The receptor source for this set is an adult with an advanced solid tumor such as melanoma, head and neck, liver or kidney cancer. Each CDR3 is given with its conserved first and last residue. Each record gives: D gene, V gene, J gene, clone size, CDR3 protein. A D gene is named only where the DNA matches it firmly. Only some rows state a clone size, as once, few, many or a class for expanded clones.

-,TRBV27,TRBJ2-5,-,CASSPDSKETQYF
TRBD2,TRBV2,TRBJ2-5,-,CASSSLAGGPGETQYF
TRBD1,TRBV5-1,TRBJ2-7,-,CASSWTGSAEEQYF
-,TRBV7-6,TRBJ1-1,-,CASSLASGRAEAFF
TRBD2,TRBV18,TRBJ2-3,-,CASSPSASGGAPDTQYF
-,TRBV27,TRBJ1-2,-,CASSLGTSRLGPYSGYTF
-,TRBV27,TRBJ2-7,-,CASSHRVSYEQYF
-,TRBV4-1,TRBJ2-2,-,CASSQVAESGAGELFF
-,TRBV6-6,TRBJ1-2,-,CASSYSDPLRDGYTF
-,TRBV6-1,TRBJ2-5,-,CASRALETQYF
TRBD1,TRBV29-1,TRBJ2-7,-,CSVGTGDDYEQYF
TRBD1,TRBV4-1,TRBJ2-5,-,CASRSRGRGQETQYF
TRBD2,TRBV27,TRBJ2-2,-,CASSLPGLAPPGELFF
-,TRBV25-1,TRBJ2-1,-,CASSEFWADSEQFF
TRBD2,TRBV5-3,TRBJ2-3,-,CARSILAGRPDTQYF
TRBD1,TRBV23-1,TRBJ1-5,-,CASSQKGQVGNQPQHF
TRBD1,TRBV7-6,TRBJ1-2,-,CASSPSDRNYGYTF
-,TRBV11-2,TRBJ2-1,-,CASSLGGTINNEQFF
-,TRBV5-1,TRBJ2-7,once,CASSWGAGAYEQYF
-,TRBV27,TRBJ1-5,-,CASSLWGNSDSNQPQHF
TRBD1,TRBV28,TRBJ1-6,-,CASRKGQGSYNSPLHF
-,TRBV5-4,TRBJ2-5,once,CASSRSGKETQYF
-,TRBV6-6,TRBJ2-5,-,CASSYSTQETQYF
-,TRBV5-5,TRBJ2-5,-,CASSLARETQYF
TRBD2,TRBV11-3,TRBJ2-2,-,CASSSGLAHTGELFF
-,TRBV6-1,TRBJ2-7,-,CASSEARVYEQYF
-,TRBV27,TRBJ1-1,-,CASSSKYNSVTEAFF
TRBD1,TRBV5-1,TRBJ2-7,-,CASRRTGDSYEQYF
TRBD1,TRBV9,TRBJ2-7,once,CASSVGQGGDYPYEQYF
-,TRBV4-2,TRBJ1-5,-,CASSQEIGQPQHF
TRBD2,TRBV5-6,TRBJ2-7,-,CASSLGLAGFPRVSEQYF
-,TRBV2,TRBJ1-6,-,CASSEALGGVRSPLHF
-,TRBV14,TRBJ2-2,-,CASSLRYTGELFF
-,TRBV10-3,TRBJ1-1,-,CAISVRSTGVNTEAFF